This record covers a single T cell receptor (beta chain). The antigen remains unidentified. Generated by immunoSEQ multiplex PCR, the TCRdb table keeps only in-frame clones and is missing some. The table lists 20,000 to 25,000 clones, 75% to 90% of them singletons. Deletions cut 6 bases from V and 0 bases from J, with 11 bases between. The CDR3 sequence is 15 residues long. Germline CDR1 KGHSH, CDR2 LQKENI. This entry is derived from a study of lymphopenia after photon versus proton radiotherapy. The study, taken as a whole, reports: Better survival with proton therapy was suggested as possible, not demonstrated. Under photons, naive T cells and diversity fell while effector/memory populations rose.

The TCR was taken from a man aged 60 to 75 with pancreatic cancer. The sample was peripheral blood, taken from a patient treated with photon-based radiotherapy. The V call is TRBV18, the J call TRBJ2-2; no definite D call. The CDR3 nucleotides read TGTGCCAGCTCCGCAGGCAACACGAACACCGGGGAGCTGTTTTTT. This encodes CASSAGNTNTGELFF.